The clone carrying this TCR beta chain was detected once. This sample was included in a study of glioma-infiltrating T cells after dendritic cell vaccination. About the study: Dendritic cell vaccine was injected intradermally three times, biweekly.

Sequenced by immunoSEQ multiplex PCR; TCRdb stores in-frame clones only, minus some. The sample yields tens of thousands of clones, roughly four fifths seen once. Time point here: after dendritic cell vaccination, including at tumor progression/relapse. The germline gives CDR1 SGHTA, CDR2 FQGNSA. After removal of 5 bases from V and 4 bases from J, the junction contained 9 bases not matched to a gene. The CDR3 runs 15 residues. The material was blood, obtained after dendritic cell vaccination. The rearrangement uses TRBV7-2 and TRBJ1-2, with 8 bases that match TRBD1. The origin of this receptor is a human donor with glioblastoma. Here the CDR3 reads CASSRQQGEGYGYTF. CDR3 in DNA: TGTGCCAGCAGCCGTCAACAGGGGGAAGGCTATGGCTACACCTTC.